This TCR beta chain was retrieved from a study of monozygotic twins with inflammatory bowel disease. Germline CDR1 and CDR2: SGHRS and YFSETQ. The CDR3 extends over 14 amino acids. Reanalyzing the 5' RACE reads, TCRdb keeps one entry per CDR3 protein, without DNA. The sample totals around 150,000 distinct CDR3 sequences. The TCR originated in a human donor with ulcerative colitis or Crohn's disease, or a healthy co-twin of an affected twin (not recorded which). The chain is built from TRBV5-1 and TRBJ2-3. Sequenced: blood. This CDR3 reads CASSFSESTDTQYF.